Following are 11 T cell receptor beta chains from one sample sequenced in a study of blood T cell repertoires in COVID-19. Sequencing used immunoSEQ multiplex PCR; TCRdb keeps in-frame clones, though not all of them. This table has some 300,000 clones, about 90% appearing once. The source material was PBMCs or T cells enriched from blood (not recorded which). Receptor source: a woman in her 30s who had recovered from COVID-19.

This clone was seen only once. The V and J genes are TRBV6-5 and TRBJ1-4; D unresolved. The CDR3 length is 13 residues. The V end lost 2 bases, the J end lost 5 bases, and 6 bases lay between the germline ends. Germline CDR1 is MNHEY and CDR2 is SVGAGI. The CDR3 bases are TGTGCCAGCAGTTACAGAGGGAATGAAAAACTGTTTTTT. Amino acids: CASSYRGNEKLFF.

The CDR3: CASSLGLAGAPFNEQFF. In nucleotides, the CDR3 is TGCGCCAGCAGCTTGGGGCTAGCGGGGGCCCCTTTCAATGAGCAGTTCTTC. This chain connects TRBV5-1 to TRBJ2-1; 10 bases map to TRBD2. Germline trimming cut 0 bases from V and 6 bases from J; bases unmatched to any gene: 9. CDR3 length: 17 residues. Germline CDR1 reads SGHRS; CDR2 reads YFSETQ.

This clone was observed a handful of times. V usage is TRBV2 and J usage is TRBJ1-5, with TRBD1 matching over 7 bases. The CDR3 is 16 amino acids. Germline-derived CDR1 and CDR2 are SNHLY and FYNNEI. J lost 3 bases, V lost 4 bases, and 9 bases had no gene match. DNA of the CDR3: TGTGCCAGCAGTGTCAGGGGACAGCGATTCAATCAGCCCCAGCATTTT. Its translation is CASSVRGQRFNQPQHF. Complete variable domain (other parts from reference TRBV2 and TRBJ1-5): EPEVTQTPSHQVTQMGQEVILRCVPISNHLYFYWYRQILGQKVEFLVSFYNNEISEKSEIFDDQFSVERPDGSNFTLKIRSTKLEDSAMYFCASSVRGQRFNQPQHFGDGTRLSIL.

J is TRBJ2-2 and V is TRBV6-2 or TRBV6-3; weak D call: TRBD1 (5 bases). CDR1 MNHEY and CDR2 SVGEGT come from the germline V gene. V shed 4 bases and J shed 6 bases, with 15 bases lying between them. This CDR3 comprises 15 residues. The CDR3 region is CASSWQGQAAGELFF. DNA for the CDR3: TGTGCCAGCAGTTGGCAGGGTCAGGCGGCCGGGGAGCTGTTTTTT.

The genes are TRBV18 and TRBJ1-5; no clear D gene. There are 15 residues in the CDR3. Germline V gives CDR1 KGHSH, CDR2 LQKENI. V was pared by 0 bases and J by 9 bases, with 15 bases between. The CDR3 loop reads CASSPPIGPSGPQHF. CDR3 in DNA: TGTGCCAGCTCACCACCGATAGGCCCCTCAGGGCCCCAGCATTTT.

This chain joins TRBV29-1 and TRBJ2-7; D might be TRBD1 (6 bases). Germline V lookup: CDR1 SQVTM, CDR2 ANQGSEA. V was pared by 7 bases and J by 7 bases, with 17 bases between. The CDR3 extends over 12 amino acids. The CDR3 spells CSGGGTPTEQYF. Here the CDR3 DNA reads TGCAGCGGAGGGGGAACTCCTACGGAGCAGTACTTC.

The rearrangement links TRBV30 to TRBJ2-7, with TRBD1 matching over 7 bases. Germline lookup yields CDR1 GTSNPN and CDR2 SVGIG (reference sequence). With V trimmed by 0 bases and J by 3 bases, 5 bases remained unmatched. This CDR3 is 14 amino acids long. In DNA, the CDR3 is TGTGCCTGGAGTGTACGACAGGGTCACTACGAGCAGTACTTC. Its protein is CAWSVRQGHYEQYF.

The rearrangement links TRBV7-2 to TRBJ1-2; D not certain. CDR3 length: 13 residues. V gave up 1 base and J gave up 8 bases, with 11 bases separating them. The germline CDR1 and CDR2 sequences are SGHTA and FQGNSA. CDR3 DNA sequence: TGTGCCAGCAGCTTAGAGTCCGCTAGAGGCTACACCTTC. Protein: CASSLESARGYTF.

The chain is built from TRBV5-4 and TRBJ2-1; tentative D call: TRBD1 (6 bases). Trimming left V 4 bases short and J 1 base short, with 15 bases between. Germline assignment: CDR1 SGHNT and CDR2 YYREEE (reference sequence). The CDR3 consists of 16 residues. The CDR3 reads CASSPDVGASYNEQFF. In DNA, the CDR3 is TGTGCCAGCAGCCCGGACGTGGGGGCTTCCTACAATGAGCAGTTCTTC. Full variable domain (rest looked up from reference TRBV5-4 and TRBJ2-1): ETGVTQSPTHLIKTRGQQVTLRCSSQSGHNTVSWYQQALGQGPQFIFQYYREEENGRGNFPPRFSGLQFPNYSSELNVNALELDDSALYLCASSPDVGASYNEQFFGPGTRLTVL.

CDR3 loop: CASRQTSGGAGGSYEQYF. The CDR3 nucleotides read TGTGCCAGCAGACAAACTAGCGGGGGGGCCGGTGGCTCCTACGAGCAGTACTTC. The chain couples TRBV28 to TRBJ2-7, with 13 bases identical to TRBD2. The CDR3 extends over 18 amino acids. Germline V gene sequence: CDR1 MDHEN, CDR2 SYDVKM. V shed 6 bases and J 0 bases; nucleotides not matched to a gene: 11.

This chain connects TRBV5-1 to TRBJ1-4; D gene unclear. Germline V gene sequence: CDR1 SGHRS, CDR2 YFSETQ. The CDR3 totals 14 residues. V was pared by 0 bases and J by 6 bases, with 9 bases between. The CDR3 sequence is CASSLERDHEKLFF. In nucleotides, the CDR3 is TGCGCCAGCAGCTTGGAGAGGGATCATGAAAAACTGTTTTTT.